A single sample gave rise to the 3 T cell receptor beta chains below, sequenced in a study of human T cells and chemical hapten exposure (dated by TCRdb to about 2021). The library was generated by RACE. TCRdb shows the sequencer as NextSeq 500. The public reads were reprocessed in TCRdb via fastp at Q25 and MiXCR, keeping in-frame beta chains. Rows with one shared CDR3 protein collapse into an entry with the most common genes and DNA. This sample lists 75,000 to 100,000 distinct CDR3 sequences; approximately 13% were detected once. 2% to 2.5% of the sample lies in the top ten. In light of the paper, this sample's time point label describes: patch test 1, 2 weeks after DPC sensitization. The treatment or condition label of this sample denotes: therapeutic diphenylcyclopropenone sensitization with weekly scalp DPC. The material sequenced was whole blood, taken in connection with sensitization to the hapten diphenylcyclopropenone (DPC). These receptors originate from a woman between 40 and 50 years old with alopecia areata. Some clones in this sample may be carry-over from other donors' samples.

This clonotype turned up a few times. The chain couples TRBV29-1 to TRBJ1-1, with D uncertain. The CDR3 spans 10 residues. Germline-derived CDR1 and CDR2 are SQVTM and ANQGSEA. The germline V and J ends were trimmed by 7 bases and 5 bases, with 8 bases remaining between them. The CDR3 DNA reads TGCAGCGGGAGTGGTACTGAAGCTTTCTTT. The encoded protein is CSGSGTEAFF.

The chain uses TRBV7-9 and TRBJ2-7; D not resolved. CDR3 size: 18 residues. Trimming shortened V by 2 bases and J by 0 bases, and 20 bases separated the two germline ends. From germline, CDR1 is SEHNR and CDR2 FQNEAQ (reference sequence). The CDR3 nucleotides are TGTGCCAGCAGCTTAAACGCAAGGATCCTCCTCAGCTCCTACGAGCAGTACTTC. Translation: CASSLNARILLSSYEQYF.

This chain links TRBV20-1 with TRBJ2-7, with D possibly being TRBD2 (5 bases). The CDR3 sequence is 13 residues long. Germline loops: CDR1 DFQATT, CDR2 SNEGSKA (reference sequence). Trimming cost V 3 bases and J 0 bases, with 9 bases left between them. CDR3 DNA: TGCAGTGCTAGGGACTCTAGCTCCTACGAGCAGTACTTC. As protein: CSARDSSSYEQYF.